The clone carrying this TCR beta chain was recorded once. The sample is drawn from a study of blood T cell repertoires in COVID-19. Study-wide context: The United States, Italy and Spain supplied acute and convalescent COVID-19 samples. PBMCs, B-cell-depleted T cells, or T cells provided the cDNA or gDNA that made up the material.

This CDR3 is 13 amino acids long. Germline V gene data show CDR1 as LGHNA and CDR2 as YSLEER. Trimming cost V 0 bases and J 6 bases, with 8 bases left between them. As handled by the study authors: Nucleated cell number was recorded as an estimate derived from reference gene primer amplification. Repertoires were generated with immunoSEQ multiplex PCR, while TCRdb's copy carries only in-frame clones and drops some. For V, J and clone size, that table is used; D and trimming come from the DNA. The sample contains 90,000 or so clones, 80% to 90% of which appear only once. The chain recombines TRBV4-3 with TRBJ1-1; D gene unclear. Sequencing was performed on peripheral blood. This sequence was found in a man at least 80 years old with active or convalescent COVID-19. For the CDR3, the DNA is TGCGCCAGCAGCCAAGATACGGGATCTGAAGCTTTCTTT. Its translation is CASSQDTGSEAFF.